Shown below are 15 T cell receptor beta chains from a single sample sequenced in a study of blood T cell repertoires in COVID-19. Clones were sequenced by immunoSEQ multiplex PCR, and TCRdb holds only the in-frame ones, with some missing. Seen here are 60,000 to 80,000 clones, roughly 84% observed once, and the top ten hold 8.8%. Sample: peripheral blood. The receptors shown here come from a man between 50 and 59 years old with active COVID-19.

This clone was observed a single time. The CDR3 sequence is CASSRQGGNTEAFF. Written as DNA, the CDR3 is TGTGCCAGCAGCCGTCAGGGTGGAAACACTGAAGCTTTCTTT. The chain is built from TRBV7-9 and TRBJ1-1; the D gene is possibly TRBD1 (5 bases). The CDR3 covers 14 residues. Trimming cost V 5 bases and J 2 bases, with 12 bases left between them. Germline CDR1 and CDR2: SEHNR and FQNEAQ (reference sequence). Filled out from reference TRBV7-9 and TRBJ1-1, the complete variable domain reads DTGVSQNPRHKITKRGQNVTFRCDPISEHNRLYWYRQTLGQGPEFLTYFQNEAQLEKSRLLSDRFSAERPKGSFSTLEIQRTEQGDSAMYLCASSRQGGNTEAFFGQGTRLTVV.

The J gene is TRBJ2-4, the V gene TRBV13, with 7 positions matching TRBD2. With V trimmed by 5 bases and J by 5 bases, 15 bases remained unmatched. CDR1 and CDR2 (germline): PRHDT, FYEKMQ (reference sequence). The CDR3 totals 17 residues. The CDR3 protein is CASSTMGGSWYENIQYF. The CDR3 region has the DNA TGTGCCAGCAGCACCATGGGCGGGAGTTGGTACGAAAACATTCAGTACTTC.

V is TRBV21-1 and J is TRBJ1-6. TRBV21-1 is a pseudogene. This CDR3 has 16 amino acids. CDR3 residues: CASSKEGSSYNSPLHF. In nucleotides, the CDR3 is TGTGCCAGCAGCAAGGAGGGGAGCTCCTATAATTCACCCCTCCACTTT.

The chain recombines TRBV27 with TRBJ2-7, with TRBD2 matching 8 bases. This CDR3 is built from 17 residues. CDR1 MNHEY and CDR2 SMNVEV come from the germline V gene (reference sequence). V shed 6 bases and J 1 base; nucleotides not matched to a gene: 14. CDR3 DNA: TGTGCCAGCAGACTCCTCCGAGCGGGAGTAGGTTCCTACGAGCAGTACTTC. Translated: CASRLLRAGVGSYEQYF.

This sequence joins TRBV6-5 and TRBJ2-1; 7 bases line up with TRBD2. This CDR3 has 15 amino acids. The V gene end was trimmed by 5 bases and the J gene end by 3 bases; junction bases not matched to a gene: 7. The germline gives CDR1 MNHEY, CDR2 SVGAGI. The CDR3: CASSISWEGYNEQFF. Here the CDR3 DNA reads TGTGCCAGCAGTATATCGTGGGAGGGCTACAATGAGCAGTTCTTC.

J is TRBJ2-2 and V is TRBV4-2; TRBD1 might be the D (6 bases). CDR3 length: 18 amino acids. With 3 bases removed from V and 4 bases from J, the gap between germline ends came to 21 bases. CDR1 LGHNA and CDR2 YNFKEQ come from the germline V gene. CDR3 nucleotide sequence: TGTGCCAGCAGCCAGGAAGGGACACCCGATGGGAGCACCGGGGAGCTGTTTTTT. Translation: CASSQEGTPDGSTGELFF.

The V call is TRBV29-1, the J call TRBJ2-5; TRBD2 might be the D (5 bases). There are 11 residues in the CDR3. Germline CDR1 reads SQVTM; CDR2 reads ANQGSEA. V lost 6 bases to trimming and J lost 8 bases, with 13 bases between them. The CDR3 DNA reads TGCAGCGTGGCCGGGGATGAAACCCAGTACTTC. This translates into CSVAGDETQYF.

The rearrangement uses TRBV9 and TRBJ2-7; tentative D call: TRBD1 (5 bases). V shed 4 bases and J shed 6 bases, with 20 bases lying between them. The CDR3 contains 15 residues. The germline gives CDR1 SGDLS, CDR2 YYNGEE. As DNA, the CDR3 is TGTGCCAGCAGCCCACAGACAGATTCCTGGGGCGAGCAGTACTTC. Translated: CASSPQTDSWGEQYF.

The chain recombines TRBV18 with TRBJ1-1, with D possibly TRBD1 on 5 matching bases. The CDR3 contains 15 residues. V was shortened by 3 bases and J by 7 bases, with 18 bases between the two germline ends. Germline V gives CDR1 KGHSH, CDR2 LQKENI. CDR3 nucleotide sequence: TGTGCCAGCTCACCCCCCGACAGTGGGCTGGGTGAAGCTTTCTTT. Translation: CASSPPDSGLGEAFF.

The chain links TRBV6-5 to TRBJ2-7; TRBD1 matches at 9 bases. V lost 8 bases, J lost 12 bases, and 17 bases stayed unmatched. The CDR3 has 14 residues. Germline V gives CDR1 MNHEY, CDR2 SVGAGI. CDR3 region: CASRLSGTGSSSYF. In DNA form, the CDR3 reads TGTGCCAGCCGTCTATCCGGGACAGGGTCATCGTCGTACTTC.

The chain joins TRBV27 to TRBJ2-7, with TRBD1 as a possible D gene (6 bases). CDR3 size: 14 residues. V lost 10 bases, J lost 3 bases, and 19 bases lay in between. The germline V gene encodes CDR1 MNHEY and CDR2 SMNVEV (reference sequence). The CDR3 sequence: CATACRTVNYEQYF. The CDR3 nucleotides are TGTGCCACCGCTTGTAGGACAGTGAACTACGAGCAGTACTTC.

The chain recombines TRBV2 with TRBJ2-2; 9 nucleotides align to TRBD2. From germline, CDR1 is SNHLY and CDR2 FYNNEI. V gave up 2 bases and J gave up 5 bases; unmatched junction bases: 6. This CDR3 region has 16 residues. CDR3: CASSERAGGWTGELFF. Here the CDR3 DNA reads TGTGCCAGCAGTGAAAGGGCGGGAGGGTGGACCGGGGAGCTGTTTTTT.

The CDR3 here is CASSLSGGGPYTF. The CDR3 DNA follows: TGTGCCAGCAGTTTATCAGGTGGAGGTCCCTACACCTTC. The chain has TRBV27 and TRBJ1-2; no reliable D call. Germline CDR1 reads MNHEY; CDR2 reads SMNVEV (reference sequence). V dropped 0 bases and J dropped 10 bases, with 12 bases sitting between them. CDR3 length: 13 residues.

V and J are TRBV5-1 and TRBJ1-3, with D unresolved. Trimming took 3 bases from V and 0 from J, leaving 10 bases between them. The germline gives CDR1 SGHRS, CDR2 YFSETQ. This CDR3 comprises 15 residues. CDR3 sequence: CASSYDTTSGNTIYF. The CDR3 region has the DNA TGCGCCAGCAGCTATGACACCACCTCTGGAAACACCATATATTTT.

This chain uses TRBV18 with TRBJ2-7; 8 bases are a match to TRBD1. J lost 9 bases, V lost 6 bases, and 7 bases had no gene match. The CDR3 is 12 residues long. Germline CDR1 and CDR2: KGHSH and LQKENI. CDR3 amino acids: CASSPLGQVQYF. Here the CDR3 DNA reads TGTGCCAGCTCGCCGTTGGGACAGGTGCAGTACTTC.